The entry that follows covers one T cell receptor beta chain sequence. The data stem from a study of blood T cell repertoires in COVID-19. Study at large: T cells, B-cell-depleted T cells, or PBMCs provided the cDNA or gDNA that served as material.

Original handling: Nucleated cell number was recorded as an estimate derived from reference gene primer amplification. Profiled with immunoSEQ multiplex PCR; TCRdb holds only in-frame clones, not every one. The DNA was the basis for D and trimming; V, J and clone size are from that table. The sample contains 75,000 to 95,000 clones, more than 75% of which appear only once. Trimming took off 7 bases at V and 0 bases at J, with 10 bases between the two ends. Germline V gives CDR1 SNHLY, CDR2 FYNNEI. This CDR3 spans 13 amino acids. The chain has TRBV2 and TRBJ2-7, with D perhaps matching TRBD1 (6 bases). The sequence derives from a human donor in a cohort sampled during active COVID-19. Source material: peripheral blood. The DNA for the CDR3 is TGTGCCAGCATTGGGACAAGCTCCTACGAGCAGTACTTC. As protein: CASIGTSSYEQYF.